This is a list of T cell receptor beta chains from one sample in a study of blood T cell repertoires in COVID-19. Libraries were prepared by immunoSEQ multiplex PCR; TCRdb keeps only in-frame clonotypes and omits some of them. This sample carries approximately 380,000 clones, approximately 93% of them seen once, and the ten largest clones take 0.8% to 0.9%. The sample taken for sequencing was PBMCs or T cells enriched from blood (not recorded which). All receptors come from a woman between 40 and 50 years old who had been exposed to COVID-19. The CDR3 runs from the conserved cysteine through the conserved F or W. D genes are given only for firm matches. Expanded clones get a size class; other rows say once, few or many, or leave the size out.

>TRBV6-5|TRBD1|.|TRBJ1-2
TGTGCCAGCAGTTACCGGACAGGGAACTATGGCTACACCTTC
CASSYRTGNYGYTF
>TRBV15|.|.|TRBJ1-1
TGTGCCACCAGCAAACGGGGGAAGAACACTGAAGCTTTCTTT
CATSKRGKNTEAFF
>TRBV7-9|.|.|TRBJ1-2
TGTGCCAGCAACAGCCCCTCCTATGGCTACACCTTC
CASNSPSYGYTF
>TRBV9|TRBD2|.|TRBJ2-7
TGTGCCAGCAGCACAGGACTAGCGGCCGCGGGAGAGCAGTACTTC
CASSTGLAAAGEQYF
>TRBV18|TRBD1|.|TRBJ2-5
TGTGCCAGCTCATCGCCACTGGACAGGGTTCGAGAGACCCAGTACTTC
CASSSPLDRVRETQYF
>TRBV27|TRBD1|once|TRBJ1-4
TGTGCCAGCAGTTTATCGGCAGGGGGCAGTGAAAAACTGTTTTTT
CASSLSAGGSEKLFF
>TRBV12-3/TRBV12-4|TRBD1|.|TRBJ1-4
TGTGCCAGCAGGCCCCTACAGGGGGAAAAACTGTTTTTT
CASRPLQGEKLFF
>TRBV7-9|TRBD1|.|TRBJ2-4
TGTGCCAGCAGCTCAACAGGGGCCCTAGCCAAAAACATTCAGTACTTC
CASSSTGALAKNIQYF
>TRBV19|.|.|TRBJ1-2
TGTGCCAGTATCAGGTCTGGAGGATTCTATGGCTACACCTTC
CASIRSGGFYGYTF
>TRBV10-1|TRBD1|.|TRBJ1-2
TGCGCCAGCAGTGCGGACAGGAACTATGGCTACACCTTC
CASSADRNYGYTF
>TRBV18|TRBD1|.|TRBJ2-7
TGTGCCAGCTCACCAGTTCAAACAGGGGGCGAGCAGTACTTC
CASSPVQTGGEQYF
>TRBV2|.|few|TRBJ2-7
TGTGCCAGCAGTGACGGTCGGGACGAGCAGTACTTC
CASSDGRDEQYF
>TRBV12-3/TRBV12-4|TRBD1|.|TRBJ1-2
TGTGCCAGCAACGCAAGACAGGGTAATGGCTACACCTTC
CASNARQGNGYTF
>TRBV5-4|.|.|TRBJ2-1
TGTGCCAGCAGCTTGGCCAGGGTATCCTACAATGAGCAGTTCTTC
CASSLARVSYNEQFF
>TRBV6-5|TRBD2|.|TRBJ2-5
TGTGCCAGCAATCTAGCGGGGGGGCTAGAGACCCAGTACTTC
CASNLAGGLETQYF
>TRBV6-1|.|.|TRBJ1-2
TGTGCCAGCAGTGAAGGGGAGAACTATGGCTACACCTTC
CASSEGENYGYTF
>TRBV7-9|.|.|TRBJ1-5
TGTGCCAGCAGCGCCTGGGGAGAACAGCCCCAGCATTTT
CASSAWGEQPQHF
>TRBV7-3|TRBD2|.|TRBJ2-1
TGTGCCAGCAGCCGAAGTCATTCGGGGGGGTCCTACAATGAGCAGTTCTTC
CASSRSHSGGSYNEQFF
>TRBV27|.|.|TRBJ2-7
TGTGCCAGCAGCCCTAAGGGGGTGACTTCCTACGAGCAGTACTTC
CASSPKGVTSYEQYF